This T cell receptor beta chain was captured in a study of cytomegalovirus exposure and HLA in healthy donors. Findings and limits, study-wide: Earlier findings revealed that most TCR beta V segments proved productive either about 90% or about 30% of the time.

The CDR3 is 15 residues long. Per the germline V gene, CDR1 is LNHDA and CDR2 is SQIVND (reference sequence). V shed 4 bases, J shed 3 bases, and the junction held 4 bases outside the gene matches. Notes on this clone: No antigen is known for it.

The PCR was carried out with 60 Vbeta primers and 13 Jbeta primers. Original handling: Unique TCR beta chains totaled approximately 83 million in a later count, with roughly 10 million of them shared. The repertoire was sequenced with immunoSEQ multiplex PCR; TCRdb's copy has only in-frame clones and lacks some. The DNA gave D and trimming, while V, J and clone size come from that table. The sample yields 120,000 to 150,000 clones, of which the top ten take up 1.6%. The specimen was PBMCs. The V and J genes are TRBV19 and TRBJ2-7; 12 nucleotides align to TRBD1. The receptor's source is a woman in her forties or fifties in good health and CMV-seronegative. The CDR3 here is CASSTGTGGVYEQYF. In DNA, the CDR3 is TGTGCCAGTAGTACCGGGACAGGGGGCGTCTACGAGCAGTACTTC.